These 30 T cell receptor beta chains were sequenced from one sample in a study of cytomegalovirus exposure and HLA in healthy donors. The PCR had 60 Vbeta and 13 Jbeta primers. Method: immunoSEQ multiplex PCR; TCRdb's copy keeps in-frame clones and lacks some. Found here are about 200,000 clones, 80% to 90% of them singletons; the top ten hold 1.7%. Specimen: PBMCs. These receptors were obtained from a man aged 40-50 years in good health and CMV-seropositive.

V usage is TRBV4-1 and J usage is TRBJ2-7; tentatively, D is TRBD2 (7 bases). Germline V lookup: CDR1 MGHRA, CDR2 YSYEKL. CDR3 size: 16 residues. Trimming stripped 3 bases from V and 2 bases from J, with 17 bases between. CDR3 amino acids: CASSHYREGFPYEQYF. Written as DNA, the CDR3 is TGCGCCAGCAGCCACTACAGGGAGGGCTTCCCCTACGAGCAGTACTTC.

The chain combines TRBV27 with TRBJ2-1; the D gene is possibly TRBD2 (5 bases). This CDR3 spans 14 amino acids. Germline V CDR1 and CDR2: MNHEY, SMNVEV (reference sequence). V was pared by 7 bases and J by 0 bases, with 10 bases between. The CDR3 sequence: CASKLGSSYNEQFF. The CDR3 nucleotides are TGTGCCAGCAAGCTAGGGAGCTCCTACAATGAGCAGTTCTTC.

The rearrangement joins TRBV29-1 to TRBJ1-5; unclear D gene. Looked up from germline, CDR1 is SQVTM and CDR2 is ANQGSEA. This CDR3 comprises 17 residues. V lost 4 bases and J lost 3, with 22 bases in between. CDR3 coding DNA: TGCAGCGTTGTAACGCCAAATGGGTACTATAACAATCAGCCCCAGCATTTT. It yields the protein CSVVTPNGYYNNQPQHF.

This rearrangement joins TRBV5-1 to TRBJ2-1, with D perhaps TRBD2 (5 bases). The CDR3 length is 15 residues. Germline lookup yields CDR1 SGHRS and CDR2 YFSETQ. V was trimmed by 0 bases and J by 9 bases, leaving 16 bases between them. CDR3 amino acids: CASSLVVARGGEQFF. The CDR3 nucleotides read TGCGCCAGCAGCTTGGTTGTGGCTCGGGGTGGTGAGCAGTTCTTC.

V gene TRBV5-4 combines with J gene TRBJ1-3, with D unresolved. V lost 4 bases, J lost 3 bases, and 11 bases lay in between. The CDR3 is 14 residues long. The germline V gene encodes CDR1 SGHNT and CDR2 YYREEE (reference sequence). The CDR3, as DNA: TGTGCCAGCAGCCCGGGAGGAGTTGGAAACACCATATATTTT. Its protein product is CASSPGGVGNTIYF.

The chain has TRBV28 and TRBJ1-1, with a possible D match to TRBD1 (6 bases). CDR3 length: 13 amino acids. Trimming took off 6 bases at V and 10 bases at J, with 18 bases between the two ends. CDR1 MDHEN and CDR2 SYDVKM come from the germline V gene. CDR3 DNA: TGTGCCAGCAGCTTCCGGGGAGGGGGATCAGCTTTCTTT. It translates to CASSFRGGGSAFF.

The V gene is TRBV28, the J gene TRBJ2-7; possible D gene TRBD2, 6 bases. From germline, CDR1 is MDHEN and CDR2 SYDVKM. This CDR3 is 15 amino acids long. The germline V and J ends were trimmed by 5 bases and 0 bases, with 14 bases remaining between them. For the CDR3, the DNA is TGTGCCAGCAGTCCCCCCGGGACTGACTCCTACGAGCAGTACTTC. Translated, it gives CASSPPGTDSYEQYF.

Here the CDR3 DNA reads TGCGCCAGCAGCTCGACAGGGGTGAACACTGAAGCTTTCTTT. Translating gives CASSSTGVNTEAFF. V and J are TRBV5-1 and TRBJ1-1, with 8 positions matching TRBD1. CDR1 and CDR2 from the germline V gene are SGHRS and YFSETQ. This CDR3 contains 14 residues. After removal of 3 bases from V and 0 bases from J, the junction contained 1 base not matched to a gene.

This sequence joins TRBV2 and TRBJ1-5; 11 nucleotides line up with TRBD1. The ends lost 7 bases at V and 2 bases at J; junction bases unmatched: 10. CDR3 length equals 17 residues. CDR1 and CDR2 from the germline V gene are SNHLY and FYNNEI. CDR3 amino acids: CASTYSGTGGRNQPQHF. CDR3 coding DNA: TGTGCCAGCACATACTCCGGGACAGGGGGACGCAATCAGCCCCAGCATTTT.

This rearrangement joins TRBV18 to TRBJ1-5, with D maybe TRBD1 (6 bases). The length of the CDR3 is 17 residues. Germline V gene sequence: CDR1 KGHSH, CDR2 LQKENI. The V end was cut by 0 bases, the J end by 4 bases, with 16 bases between. DNA of the CDR3: TGTGCCAGCTCACCACCACCGAGCGGGGGGCTGAATCAGCCCCAGCATTTT. Amino acid sequence: CASSPPPSGGLNQPQHF.

The chain employs TRBV29-1 and TRBJ1-2; maybe TRBD1 (5 bases). The V and J ends lost 5 bases and 8 bases respectively, with 15 bases between them. The germline CDR1 and CDR2 sequences are SQVTM and ANQGSEA. The CDR3 totals 12 residues. The CDR3 DNA follows: TGCAGCGTTCTTCAGGGAATCAGCGGCTACACCTTC. It is translated as CSVLQGISGYTF.

V usage is TRBV5-1 and J usage is TRBJ2-1; the D gene is possibly TRBD1 (5 bases). Trimming left V 1 base short and J 9 bases short, with 8 bases between. CDR1 is SGHRS, CDR2 YFSETQ, per germline. This CDR3 has 12 amino acids. The CDR3, as DNA: TGCGCCAGCAGCTTGAGGGGCGGTGAGCAGTTCTTC. Its protein product is CASSLRGGEQFF. Full variable domain (remainder filled in from reference TRBV5-1 and TRBJ2-1): KAGVTQTPRYLIKTRGQQVTLSCSPISGHRSVSWYQQTPGQGLQFLFEYFSETQRNKGNFPGRFSGRQFSNSRSEMNVSTLELGDSALYLCASSLRGGEQFFGPGTRLTVL.

V is TRBV7-8 and J is TRBJ2-5; tentative D call: TRBD2 (6 bases). The CDR3 loop spans 14 amino acids. Germline V CDR1 and CDR2: SGHVS, FQNEAQ. Trimming took off 3 bases at V and 4 bases at J, with 12 bases between the two ends. This CDR3 is CASSFGGAGETQYF. The DNA of the CDR3 is TGTGCCAGCAGCTTTGGAGGGGCGGGAGAGACCCAGTACTTC.

J is TRBJ1-4 and V is TRBV9; D is possibly TRBD1 (5 bases). The germline V and J ends were trimmed by 3 bases and 8 bases, with 17 bases remaining between them. The germline gives CDR1 SGDLS, CDR2 YYNGEE. The CDR3 is 15 residues long. The CDR3 bases are TGTGCCAGCAGCGCCCTATGGGGGGAAAGGGAAAAACTGTTTTTT. Protein sequence: CASSALWGEREKLFF. Filled out from reference TRBV9 and TRBJ1-4, the complete variable domain reads DSGVTQTPKHLITATGQRVTLRCSPRSGDLSVYWYQQSLDQGLQFLIQYYNGEERAKGNILERFSAQQFPDLHSELNLSSLELGDSALYFCASSALWGEREKLFFGSGTQLSVL.

The rearrangement joins TRBV9 to TRBJ2-5; the match to TRBD1 covers 11 bases. Germline V gene lookup returns CDR1 SGDLS and CDR2 YYNGEE. This CDR3 has 15 amino acids. Trimming cost V 0 bases and J 2 bases; bases outside gene matches: 0. CDR3 sequence: CASSVGDRGQETQYF. CDR3 in DNA: TGTGCCAGCAGCGTAGGGGACAGGGGGCAAGAGACCCAGTACTTC.

This chain links TRBV27 with TRBJ2-5; 9 bases agree with TRBD1. The end of the DNA aligns better with TRBJ2-7, so the J call may be wrong. This CDR3 region has 15 residues. Germline V gene lookup returns CDR1 MNHEY and CDR2 SMNVEV (reference sequence). This CDR3 is CASSWGQGRIYEQYF. CDR3 sequence (DNA): TGTGCCAGCAGCTGGGGACAGGGTAGAATCTACGAGCAGTACTTC.

Concerning this clone: One junction end does not reproduce the germline sequence, and a read error may be involved. The rearrangement links TRBV6-6 to TRBJ2-4, with TRBD1 identical over 10 bases. The germline CDR1 and CDR2 sequences are MNHNY and SVGAGI (reference sequence). There are 16 residues in the CDR3. CDR3 protein: CASSGQGEVAKNSQYF. The CDR3 DNA reads TGTGCCAGCAGTGGACAGGGGGAAGTGGCCAAAAACAGTCAGTACTTC.

The chain carries TRBV5-1 and TRBJ2-7, with TRBD2 identical over 8 bases. This CDR3 comprises 16 residues. Unmatched junction bases numbered 10, after V lost 4 bases and J lost 1 base. Germline V gene lookup returns CDR1 SGHRS and CDR2 YFSETQ. This chain's CDR3 is CASSPKPSGQSYEQYF. The CDR3 coding sequence is TGCGCCAGCAGCCCGAAACCTAGCGGGCAATCCTACGAGCAGTACTTC. Full variable domain (remainder filled in from reference TRBV5-1 and TRBJ2-7): KAGVTQTPRYLIKTRGQQVTLSCSPISGHRSVSWYQQTPGQGLQFLFEYFSETQRNKGNFPGRFSGRQFSNSRSEMNVSTLELGDSALYLCASSPKPSGQSYEQYFGPGTRLTVT.

Of note for this clone: Relative to the germline gene, one junction end is altered; a read error may explain this. The gene calls are TRBV7-7 and TRBJ1-3; TRBD1 matches at 8 bases. Germline V lookup: CDR1 SSHAT, CDR2 FNYEAQ (reference sequence). The CDR3 totals 15 residues. In DNA, the CDR3 is TGTGCTAGCAGCCGTCCGGGACAGGCTGGAAACACCATATATTTT. Its translation is CASSRPGQAGNTIYF.

This clone was observed a few times. The V and J genes are TRBV18 and TRBJ2-7, with a possible D match to TRBD1 (5 bases). V dropped 0 bases and J dropped 2 bases, with 11 bases sitting between them. Germline-derived CDR1 and CDR2 are KGHSH and LQKENI. The length of the CDR3 is 15 residues. The CDR3 here is CASSPPQGIAYEQYF. DNA of the CDR3: TGTGCCAGCTCACCACCTCAGGGAATAGCCTACGAGCAGTACTTC. The entire variable domain, with the rest obtained from reference TRBV18 and TRBJ2-7, is as follows: NAGVMQNPRHLVRRRGQEARLRCSPMKGHSHVYWYRQLPEEGLKFMVYLQKENIIDESGMPKERFSAEFPKEGPSILRIQQVVRGDSAAYFCASSPPQGIAYEQYFGPGTRLTVT.

The table lists this clone with a few counts. This chain joins TRBV9 and TRBJ2-7; 7 bases fit TRBD2. The ends lost 4 bases at V and 0 bases at J; junction bases unmatched: 7. Looked up from germline, CDR1 is SGDLS and CDR2 is YYNGEE. The CDR3 runs 15 residues. The DNA for the CDR3 is TGTGCCAGCAGCCTAGCTAGCGGTTTCTCCTACGAGCAGTACTTC. Its protein product is CASSLASGFSYEQYF.

The chain uses TRBV11-3 and TRBJ2-1, with D unresolved. This CDR3 region has 13 residues. CDR1 is SGHNT and CDR2 is YENEEA in the germline V gene. V gave up 5 bases and J gave up 1 base, with 6 bases separating them. The CDR3 loop reads CASSPTSYNEQFF. The CDR3 bases are TGTGCCAGCAGCCCGACATCCTACAATGAGCAGTTCTTC. Combining the CDR3 with reference TRBV11-3 and TRBJ2-1 gives the whole variable domain EAGVVQSPRYKIIEKKQPVAFWCNPISGHNTLYWYLQNLGQGPELLIRYENEEAVDDSQLPKDRFSAERLKGVDSTLKIQPAELGDSAVYLCASSPTSYNEQFFGPGTRLTVL.

The chain links TRBV9 to TRBJ2-1; D call uncertain. V shed 0 bases and J shed 6 bases, with 19 bases lying between them. The CDR3 is 17 residues long. CDR1 and CDR2 from the germline V gene are SGDLS and YYNGEE. The CDR3 sequence: CASSVEFGERGGNEQFF. The CDR3 coding sequence is TGTGCCAGCAGCGTAGAGTTTGGAGAGCGAGGTGGCAATGAGCAGTTCTTC.

CDR3 protein: CASTSGGQTDTQYF. CDR3 coding DNA: TGTGCCAGCACATCAGGCGGACAAACAGATACGCAGTATTTT. The rearrangement links TRBV6-1 to TRBJ2-3, with D possibly matching TRBD1 (5 bases). V lost 7 bases and J 3 bases, leaving 14 bases between the germline ends. This CDR3 has 14 amino acids. Germline CDR1 is MNHNS and CDR2 is SASEGT.

This rearrangement joins TRBV2 to TRBJ1-5; tentative D call: TRBD1 (5 bases). There are 14 residues in the CDR3. Germline assignment: CDR1 SNHLY and CDR2 FYNNEI. V lost 5 bases to trimming and J lost 0 bases, with 8 bases between them. CDR3 bases: TGTGCCAGCAGTCTGACAGCTAGCAATCAGCCCCAGCATTTT. This codes for CASSLTASNQPQHF.

The J gene is TRBJ2-1, the V gene TRBV6-1; 15 bases are shared with TRBD2. Germline values: CDR1 MNHNS, CDR2 SASEGT. This CDR3 is 14 amino acids long. J gave up 9 bases and V 4 bases, and 1 base lay outside the gene matches. The CDR3 DNA reads TGTGCCAGCAGTGGGACTAGCGGGAGGGGTGAGCAGTTCTTC. This gives the protein CASSGTSGRGEQFF.

The chain has TRBV5-1 and TRBJ2-2, with 9 bases that match TRBD1. This CDR3 is built from 15 residues. Unmatched junction bases numbered 8, after V lost 4 bases and J lost 7 bases. Germline CDR1 reads SGHRS; CDR2 reads YFSETQ. CDR3 DNA sequence: TGCGCCAGCAGCCCTGGGACAGGGTATGGCGGGGAGCTGTTTTTT. Protein product: CASSPGTGYGGELFF.

This clone was counted a few times. The chain uses TRBV6-5 and TRBJ2-5, with D tentatively TRBD2 (5 bases). Deletions cut 5 bases from V and 1 base from J, with 11 bases between. Germline assignment: CDR1 MNHEY and CDR2 SVGAGI. The CDR3 length is 14 residues. In DNA form, the CDR3 reads TGTGCCAGCAGTCTCAGCGGAGCCCAAGAGACCCAGTACTTC. It codes for CASSLSGAQETQYF.

The chain links TRBV5-6 to TRBJ2-7; D gene unclear. Germline V gene sequence: CDR1 SGHDT, CDR2 YYEEEE. This CDR3 has 16 residues. The ends were cut back, 3 bases at V and 2 bases at J, with 18 bases in the middle. The CDR3 is CASSSERYEYAYEQYF. The DNA for the CDR3 is TGTGCCAGCAGCTCCGAGAGGTACGAGTACGCCTACGAGCAGTACTTC. Looking up the rest from reference TRBV5-6 and TRBJ2-7 gives the full variable domain: DAGVTQSPTHLIKTRGQQVTLRCSPKSGHDTVSWYQQALGQGPQFIFQYYEEEERQRGNFPDRFSGHQFPNYSSELNVNALLLGDSALYLCASSSERYEYAYEQYFGPGTRLTVT.

The chain uses TRBV5-1 and TRBJ1-1; 7 positions agree with TRBD1. The CDR3 loop spans 14 amino acids. V shed 4 bases and J 4 bases; nucleotides not matched to a gene: 7. Germline-derived CDR1 and CDR2 are SGHRS and YFSETQ. The CDR3 DNA follows: TGCGCCAGCAGCCAAGGGGGCGGGCGCACTGAAGCTTTCTTT. Amino acids: CASSQGGGRTEAFF. Variable domain in full (rest from reference TRBV5-1 and TRBJ1-1): KAGVTQTPRYLIKTRGQQVTLSCSPISGHRSVSWYQQTPGQGLQFLFEYFSETQRNKGNFPGRFSGRQFSNSRSEMNVSTLELGDSALYLCASSQGGGRTEAFFGQGTRLTVV.